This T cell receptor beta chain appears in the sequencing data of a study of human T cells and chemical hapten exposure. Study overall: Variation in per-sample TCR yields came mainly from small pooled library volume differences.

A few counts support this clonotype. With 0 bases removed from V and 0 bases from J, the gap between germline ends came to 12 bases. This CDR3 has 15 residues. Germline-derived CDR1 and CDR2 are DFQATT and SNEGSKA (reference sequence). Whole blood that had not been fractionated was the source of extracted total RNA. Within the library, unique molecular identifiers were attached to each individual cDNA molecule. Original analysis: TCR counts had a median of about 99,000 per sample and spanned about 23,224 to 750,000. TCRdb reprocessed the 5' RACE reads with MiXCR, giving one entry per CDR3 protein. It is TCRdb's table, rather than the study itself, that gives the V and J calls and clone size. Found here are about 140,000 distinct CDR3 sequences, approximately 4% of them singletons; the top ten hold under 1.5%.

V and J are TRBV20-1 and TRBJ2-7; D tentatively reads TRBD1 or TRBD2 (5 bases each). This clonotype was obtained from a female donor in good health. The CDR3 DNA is TGCAGTGCTAGAGATCCGGGGCCCACCTCCTACGAGCAGTACTTC. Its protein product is CSARDPGPTSYEQYF.